One sample yielded the 14 T cell receptor beta chains listed below, sequenced in a study of shared clonotypes between healthy human individuals. Using immunoSEQ multiplex PCR, the repertoire was profiled, and TCRdb retains in-frame clones only, with some absent. The sample has roughly 2 million clones; roughly 95% are singletons. The sequenced material came from naive CD4+ T cells sorted from blood. Subset noted: CD45RA+ positively selected. The receptor source for this set is a man younger than 35 in good health.

This rearrangement joins TRBV11-3 to TRBJ2-4, with 8 bases aligning to TRBD2. After removal of 0 bases from V and 0 bases from J, the junction contained 10 bases not matched to a gene. The CDR3 length is 19 residues. Germline CDR1 SGHNT, CDR2 YENEEA. This CDR3 is CASSLDRTSGSLAKNIQYF. Written as DNA, the CDR3 is TGTGCCAGCAGCTTAGATAGAACTAGCGGATCCTTAGCCAAAAACATTCAGTACTTC.

V usage is TRBV7-9 and J usage is TRBJ1-6, with D tentatively TRBD1 (5 bases). CDR1 is SEHNR and CDR2 is FQNEAQ in the germline V gene (reference sequence). The CDR3 is 14 amino acids. V was pared by 0 bases and J by 8 bases, with 8 bases between. The CDR3 loop is CASSLARGDSPLHF. DNA of the CDR3: TGTGCCAGCAGCTTAGCCCGGGGCGATTCACCCCTCCACTTT. The variable domain in full, with the rest retrieved from reference TRBV7-9 and TRBJ1-6, is DTGVSQNPRHKITKRGQNVTFRCDPISEHNRLYWYRQTLGQGPEFLTYFQNEAQLEKSRLLSDRFSAERPKGSFSTLEIQRTEQGDSAMYLCASSLARGDSPLHFGNGTRLTVT.

The V call is TRBV29-1, the J call TRBJ1-1; D gene ambiguous. The V end lost 5 bases, the J end lost 6 bases, and 22 bases lay between the germline ends. Per germline, CDR1 SQVTM and CDR2 ANQGSEA. This CDR3 spans 15 amino acids. CDR3 in DNA: TGCAGCGTTCTTACCGTAGGCGTCGGAGCGTCTGAAGCTTTCTTT. Translating gives CSVLTVGVGASEAFF. Variable domain in full (rest from reference TRBV29-1 and TRBJ1-1): SAVISQKPSRDICQRGTSLTIQCQVDSQVTMMFWYRQQPGQSLTLIATANQGSEATYESGFVIDKFPISRPNLTFSTLTVSNMSPEDSSIYLCSVLTVGVGASEAFFGQGTRLTVV.

The rearrangement uses TRBV2 and TRBJ1-5; D may be TRBD1 (5 bases). This CDR3 has 15 residues. Trimming removed 2 bases from V and 5 bases from J, with 13 bases in between. Germline values: CDR1 SNHLY, CDR2 FYNNEI. The CDR3 sequence is CASSESGRDYQPQHF. The CDR3 DNA reads TGTGCCAGCAGTGAATCGGGTAGGGACTATCAGCCCCAGCATTTT.

This clone came up once. The chain uses TRBV7-9 and TRBJ1-2; 9 nucleotides line up with TRBD1. Germline lookup yields CDR1 SEHNR and CDR2 FQNEAQ (reference sequence). V shed 3 bases and J 1 base; nucleotides not matched to a gene: 3. This CDR3 is built from 15 residues. This CDR3 reads CASSLPDRGNYGYTF. In DNA form, the CDR3 reads TGTGCCAGCAGCTTGCCGGACAGGGGTAACTATGGCTACACCTTC. Together with reference TRBV7-9 and TRBJ1-2, the CDR3 gives the full variable domain: DTGVSQNPRHKITKRGQNVTFRCDPISEHNRLYWYRQTLGQGPEFLTYFQNEAQLEKSRLLSDRFSAERPKGSFSTLEIQRTEQGDSAMYLCASSLPDRGNYGYTFGSGTRLTVV.

The chain joins TRBV28 to TRBJ1-5, with 8 bases that match TRBD1. Trimming cost V 2 bases and J 7 bases; bases outside gene matches: 13. Germline loops: CDR1 MDHEN, CDR2 SYDVKM. This CDR3 region has 17 residues. The CDR3 DNA follows: TGTGCCAGCAGTTTAGGTTCAGACAGGGGCTTCGAACAGCCCCAGCATTTT. Residues: CASSLGSDRGFEQPQHF.

This clone was observed once. The V call is TRBV19, the J call TRBJ2-1, with D possibly being TRBD1 (6 bases). Trimming removed 5 bases at V and 8 bases at J, with 19 bases between. Germline CDR1 is LNHDA and CDR2 is SQIVND (reference sequence). The length of the CDR3 is 15 residues. CDR3 in amino acids: CASSLSHPGDDEQFF. CDR3 nucleotides: TGTGCCAGTAGTTTGTCCCACCCAGGGGACGATGAGCAGTTCTTC.

The CDR3 reads CASSLGLTTLGPNEKLFF. CDR3 DNA: TGCGCCAGCAGCTTGGGTTTGACGACCCTCGGCCCTAATGAAAAACTGTTTTTT. The rearrangement joins TRBV5-1 to TRBJ1-4, with D hard to call. Germline V gene sequence: CDR1 SGHRS, CDR2 YFSETQ. This CDR3 comprises 18 residues. Trimming removed 0 bases at V and 3 bases at J, with 18 bases between.

The chain is built from TRBV5-4 and TRBJ1-2; 7 bases are a match to TRBD1. CDR3 size: 14 residues. Germline values: CDR1 SGHNT, CDR2 YYREEE (reference sequence). V was clipped by 4 bases and J by 8 bases; unmatched bases: 11. CDR3 region: CASSLQGLGFGYTF. Here the CDR3 DNA reads TGTGCCAGCAGCCTACAGGGGTTAGGTTTCGGCTACACCTTC.

This chain joins TRBV5-1 and TRBJ1-1; perhaps TRBD1 as D (5 bases). CDR1 is SGHRS and CDR2 is YFSETQ in the germline V gene. This CDR3 has 16 residues. V lost 0 bases to trimming and J lost 1 base, with 13 bases between them. The chain's CDR3 is CASSLEIRQSNTEAFF. CDR3 DNA sequence: TGCGCCAGCAGCTTGGAGATAAGACAGTCGAACACTGAAGCTTTCTTT.

Details on this clone: Other DNA sequences in this sample translate to the same CDR3. The V call is TRBV10-3, the J call TRBJ1-5, with D perhaps matching TRBD1 (5 bases). Germline loops: CDR1 ENHRY, CDR2 SYGVKD. This CDR3 has 15 amino acids. V was clipped by 4 bases and J by 0 bases, with 10 bases between them. CDR3 region: CAISGAGDSNQPQHF. The CDR3 DNA sequence: TGTGCCATCAGTGGTGCGGGGGATAGCAATCAGCCCCAGCATTTT.

The chain uses TRBV2 and TRBJ2-7; D remains unclear. CDR3 length equals 14 residues. The ends were cut back, 3 bases at V and 4 bases at J, with 13 bases in the middle. In germline, CDR1 is SNHLY, CDR2 FYNNEI. CDR3 in amino acids: CASSEHRRWYEQYF. Here the CDR3 DNA reads TGTGCCAGCAGTGAGCACCGGCGTTGGTACGAGCAGTACTTC.

The chain is built from TRBV5-6 and TRBJ2-1, with no clear D. Trimming removed 2 bases at V and 2 bases at J, with 11 bases between. Germline V gene data show CDR1 as SGHDT and CDR2 as YYEEEE. This CDR3 contains 15 residues. The CDR3 spells CASSLLAQPYNEQFF. CDR3 coding DNA: TGTGCCAGCAGCTTATTAGCTCAGCCCTACAATGAGCAGTTCTTC.

The chain couples TRBV28 to TRBJ1-1; D possibly corresponds to TRBD1 (6 bases). V was pared by 3 bases and J by 4 bases, with 15 bases between. Germline CDR1 MDHEN, CDR2 SYDVKM. This CDR3 is built from 15 residues. CDR3 amino acids: CASSLGGAGATEAFF. The CDR3 coding sequence is TGTGCCAGCAGTTTGGGGGGGGCCGGGGCCACTGAAGCTTTCTTT.